The clone carrying this T cell receptor (beta chain) appeared once. The data belong to a study of preoperative IRX-2 immunotherapy in early breast cancer. The CDR3 loop spans 16 amino acids. The V gene end was trimmed by 3 bases and the J gene end by 7 bases; junction bases not matched to a gene: 10. The germline gives CDR1 SGHVS, CDR2 FQNEAQ. This sample's treatment: preoperative locoregional IRX-2 cytokine immunotherapy. TCRdb keeps only in-frame clones here, not all; method: immunoSEQ multiplex PCR. The sample yields about 45,000 clones, 70% to 85% seen once. The sequence was obtained from a human donor with breast cancer. V and J are TRBV7-8 and TRBJ2-2, with 8 bases that match TRBD1. The sequenced sample was tumor tissue, obtained after IRX-2 immunotherapy. The CDR3 protein is CASSLNRQGIGGELFF. In DNA form, the CDR3 reads TGTGCCAGCAGCTTGAACAGACAGGGGATAGGCGGGGAGCTGTTTTTT.